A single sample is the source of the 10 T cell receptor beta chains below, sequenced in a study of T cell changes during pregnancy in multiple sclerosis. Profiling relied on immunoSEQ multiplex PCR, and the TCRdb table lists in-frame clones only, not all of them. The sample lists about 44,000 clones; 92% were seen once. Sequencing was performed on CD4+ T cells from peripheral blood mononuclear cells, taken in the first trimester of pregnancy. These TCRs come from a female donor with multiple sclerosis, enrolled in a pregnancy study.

CDR3 in DNA: TGTGCCAGTAACGGACTTCCGGGACAGGGGGCGAATGAGCAGTTCTTC. This codes for CASNGLPGQGANEQFF. This chain connects TRBV19 to TRBJ2-1, with TRBD1 identical over 12 bases. V lost 7 bases and J lost 7; bases outside the gene matches: 11. The CDR3 runs to 16 residues. Germline values: CDR1 LNHDA, CDR2 SQIVND (reference sequence).

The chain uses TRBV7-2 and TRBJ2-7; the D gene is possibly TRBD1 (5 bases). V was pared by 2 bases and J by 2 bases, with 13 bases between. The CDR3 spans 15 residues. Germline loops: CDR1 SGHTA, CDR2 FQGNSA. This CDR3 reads CASSLLGAGPYEQYF. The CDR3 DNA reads TGTGCCAGCAGCTTATTAGGGGCAGGGCCCTACGAGCAGTACTTC.

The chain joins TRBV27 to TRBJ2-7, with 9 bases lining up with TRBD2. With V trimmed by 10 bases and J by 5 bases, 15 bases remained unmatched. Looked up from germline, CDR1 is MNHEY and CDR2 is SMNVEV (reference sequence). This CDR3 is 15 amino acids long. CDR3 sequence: CATASPISGRHEQYF. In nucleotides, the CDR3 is TGTGCCACCGCATCCCCAATAAGCGGGAGGCACGAGCAGTACTTC.

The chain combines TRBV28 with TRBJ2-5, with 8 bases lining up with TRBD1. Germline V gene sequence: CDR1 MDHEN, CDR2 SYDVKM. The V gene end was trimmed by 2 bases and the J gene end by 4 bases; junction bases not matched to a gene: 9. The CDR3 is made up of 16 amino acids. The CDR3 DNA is TGTGCCAGCAGTTTAACGGCAGGGGGCTTTTCAGAGACCCAGTACTTC. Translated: CASSLTAGGFSETQYF.

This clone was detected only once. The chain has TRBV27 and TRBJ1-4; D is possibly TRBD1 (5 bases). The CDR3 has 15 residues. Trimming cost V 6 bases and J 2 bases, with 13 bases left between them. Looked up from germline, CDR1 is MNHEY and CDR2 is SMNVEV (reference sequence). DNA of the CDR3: TGTGCCAGCAGCGGACTTCGGGGGACTAATGAAAAACTGTTTTTT. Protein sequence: CASSGLRGTNEKLFF.

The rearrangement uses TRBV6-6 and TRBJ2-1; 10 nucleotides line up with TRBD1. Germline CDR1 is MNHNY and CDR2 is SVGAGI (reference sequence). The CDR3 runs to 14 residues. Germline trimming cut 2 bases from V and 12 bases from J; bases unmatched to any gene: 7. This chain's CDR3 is CASSYPDRGLWQFF. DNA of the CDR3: TGTGCCAGCAGTTACCCCGACAGGGGGCTTTGGCAGTTCTTC.

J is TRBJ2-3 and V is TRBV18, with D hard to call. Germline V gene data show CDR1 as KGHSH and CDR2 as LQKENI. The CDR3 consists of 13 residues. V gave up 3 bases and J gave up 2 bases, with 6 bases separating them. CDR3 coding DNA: TGTGCCAGCTCACCCCATCACACAGATACGCAGTATTTT. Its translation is CASSPHHTDTQYF. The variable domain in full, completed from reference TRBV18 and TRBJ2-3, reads NAGVMQNPRHLVRRRGQEARLRCSPMKGHSHVYWYRQLPEEGLKFMVYLQKENIIDESGMPKERFSAEFPKEGPSILRIQQVVRGDSAAYFCASSPHHTDTQYFGPGTRLTVL.

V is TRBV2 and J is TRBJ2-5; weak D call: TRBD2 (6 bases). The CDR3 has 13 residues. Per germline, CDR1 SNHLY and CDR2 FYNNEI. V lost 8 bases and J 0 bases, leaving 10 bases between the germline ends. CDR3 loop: CASGTPYQETQYF. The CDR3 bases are TGTGCCAGCGGGACTCCTTACCAAGAGACCCAGTACTTC.

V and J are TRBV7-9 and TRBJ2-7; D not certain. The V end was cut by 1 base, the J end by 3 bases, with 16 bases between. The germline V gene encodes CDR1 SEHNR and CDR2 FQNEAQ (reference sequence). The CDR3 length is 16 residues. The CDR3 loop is CASSLGVVAEFYEQYF. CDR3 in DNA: TGTGCCAGCAGCTTAGGGGTGGTGGCGGAGTTCTACGAGCAGTACTTC.

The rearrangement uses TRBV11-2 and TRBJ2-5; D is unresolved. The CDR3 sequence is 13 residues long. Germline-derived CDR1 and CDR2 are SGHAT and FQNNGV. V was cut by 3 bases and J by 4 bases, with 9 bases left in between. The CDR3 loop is CASSFLTGETQYF. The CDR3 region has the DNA TGTGCCAGCAGCTTCCTAACGGGAGAGACCCAGTACTTC.